This TCR beta chain was retrieved from a study of identical twins. One entry per CDR3 protein results from TCRdb running MiXCR on the 5' RACE reads. This table holds hundreds of thousands of distinct CDR3 sequences, roughly 6.2% found once. Germline CDR1 and CDR2: LNHDA and SQIVND (reference sequence). V shed 5 bases, J shed 2 bases, and the junction held 9 bases outside the gene matches. CDR3 length equals 16 residues. The source of this sequence is a man aged 18 to 29 in good health. The material sequenced was naive T cells sorted from blood. The rearrangement uses TRBV19 and TRBJ1-5; 7 nucleotides align to TRBD1. The CDR3 sequence is CASSQDRVVGNQPQHF. The CDR3, as DNA: TGTGCCAGTAGTCAAGACAGGGTGGTGGGCAATCAGCCCCAGCATTTT.